This TCR beta chain was recorded in a study of cytomegalovirus exposure and HLA in healthy donors (dated by TCRdb to the late 2010s). For context, the study as a whole: An earlier analysis of fewer than 750 of the donors reported 250 to 350 Gb of sequence data and roughly 120 million unique TCR beta sequences obtained from around 170 million T cells. An early release that covered roughly 600 HLA-typed donors contained approximately 300 gigabases of sequencing data and tens of millions of unique TCR sequences. Of the roughly 400 genotyped donors, roughly 85% fell in the genetic ancestry cluster associated with self-reported Caucasian donors. The study was designed to test whether signatures of past pathogen exposure could be identified by cataloging public T cell receptors. Using immunosequencing, the study profiled T cell repertoires from 666 subjects and related those repertoires to cytomegalovirus serostatus. Along with the approximately 650-subject first cohort, a separate validation cohort of some 130 different subjects was used. High-throughput TCR immunosequencing, statistical association of individual TCRs with disease status, and machine learning were combined to predict cytomegalovirus infection status. In a later analysis, previously published TCR beta repertoires from 666 donors were re-analyzed and high-resolution HLA genotyping was added so that TCR occurrence patterns could be studied. Rather than using new phenotypic data, the later analysis identified candidate immune exposures from TCR beta sequences and from how often those sequences occurred across donors. An earlier analysis of several hundred of the donors applied high-throughput TCR beta sequencing to assess whether each TCR beta V gene segment acted as functional or pseudogenic. Donor age, sex, ethnicity and CMV serostatus were compiled together with the repertoire data. In a later genetic analysis, genome-wide SNP genotypes for about 65% of the roughly 670 donors were used, and that subset was treated as a discovery cohort. All discovery cohort repertoires had been generated using a single sequencing platform. Class I and class II HLA loci were covered by the typing at four-digit resolution. Typing coverage varied by locus: about 629-640 donors for A, B, C, DRB1 and DQB1; approximately 500 for DQA1; approximately 610 for DPA1; fewer than 480 for DPB1. Four to six DR-DQ haplotypes were handled as single units for association and clustering, since linkage in the cohort was strong. Among around 400 genotyped donors of the cohort, an average of roughly 230,000 unique TCR beta nucleotide sequences was sequenced per donor, of which about 19% were non-productive. Overall study outcomes, separate from this receptor: The cohort was sequenced for TCR beta chains only, and without alpha or paired-chain data the features that could be detected were limited. The earlier analysis of some 560 of the donors excluded some 15 rarely observed V segments, including chromosome 9 orphons, because counts were too low. Immune exposure information for the cohort was limited to CMV serostatus. A further reported finding was that TCR beta sequences accurately predicted the HLA-A and HLA-B alleles for most subjects in the first cohort. The presence/absence analyses assumed that sequencing depth was roughly uniform across donors, and that assumption may not be true. In vitro tests confirmed that a few of the cytomegalovirus-associated TCR beta chains recognize cytomegalovirus antigens. A cluster of highly shared sequence variants was judged likely to represent a technical artifact of the sequencing pipeline. At a false discovery rate of 0.05, a later analysis linked around 15,000 TCR beta sequences to specific HLA alleles. Some IMGT-functional V segments, including TRBV6-2 and TRBV6-3, could not be told apart with the 87-base-pair reads, so those segments were excluded. Most CMV-associated TCR beta chains appeared to be HLA-restricted in a later analysis, and the HLA associations seemed to be driven largely by CMV exposure. In an earlier analysis of several hundred of the donors, most TCR beta V segments were observed in productive rearrangements about 87% or about 30% of the time, broadly matching IMGT annotations. It was suggested by the authors that the approach could potentially be generalized to other disease states and immunological phenotypes. Correlated functional status among segregating V segments might be attributable to linkage disequilibrium, but an unknown experimental factor could not be ruled out. In a later analysis, the rate of TCR association differed among HLA loci, with DRB1 alleles having the most associated TCRs and HLA-C alleles having the fewest. A later genetic analysis associated a missense DCLRE1C variant with V-gene and J-gene trimming of TCR beta chains, and an independent cohort replicated the association. Because HLA typing was missing for some donors at each locus, association tests included only the typed subset. In both the original and validation cohorts, the classifier was reported to diagnose cytomegalovirus status with high specificity and sensitivity. Most TCR sequences were seen in very few donors, while some public TCRs were found in many individuals. Assigning TCR associations to individual alleles was difficult when HLA alleles, especially DR and DQ, strongly co-occurred. In a later analysis, several top co-occurrence clusters were reported to appear linked to parvovirus B19, influenza, CMV and Epstein-Barr virus. A later genetic analysis reported fewer N-insertions in productive TCRs among donors in an Asian-associated ancestry cluster than the roughly 620-donor mean. A later analysis found that HLA-associated TCR beta chains were more clonally expanded and had lower generation probabilities than equally common non-associated chains. The study listed approximately 150 TCR beta chains as associated with cytomegalovirus.

This clone has more than one count but fewer than ten. Its cognate antigen has yet to be identified. The input lacks base qualities; no much larger clone sits a single base away. The CDR3 spans 15 residues, from the cysteine through the phenylalanine. Here the CDR3 DNA is all that survives: 45 bases in frame from base 1. V is cut by 0 bases and J by 8 bases, and the space between the germline ends is 14 bases. As encoded in the germline V gene, CDR1 is SGHTA while CDR2 is FQGNSA. The cohort consisted of 666 healthy bone marrow donors. At the time of sampling, all cohort members were nominally healthy, though unrecorded immune exposures were likely present. CMV serostatus was recorded as positive for around 300 and negative for about 50% of the roughly 670 cohort members, whereas no CMV serostatus was recorded for the donor in question. A peripheral blood sample was provided by each donor, and peripheral blood mononuclear cells were used for TCR beta sequencing. Genomic DNA extraction from the blood cell samples was performed with the Qiagen DNeasy Blood Extraction Kit.

Libraries were prepared through the immunoSEQ multiplex PCR assay. The multiplex PCR relied on a mix of 60 forward primers for TCR Vbeta segments and 13 reverse primers for TCR Jbeta segments. A multiplex PCR assay on genomic DNA amplified the CDR3 region of rearranged TCR beta genes. On the Illumina HiSeq System, the amplified TCR beta libraries were sequenced as 87-base-pair reads. The paper's data handling went like this. In a later analysis, some 80 million unique TCR beta chains were counted across the 500 to 850 repertoires, and around 10 million of these chains were shared by at least two donors. Raw reads were error-corrected and collapsed into unique sequences with a nearest-neighbor algorithm that merged closely related sequences to remove PCR and sequencing errors. V, D and J gene segments were assigned by aligning CDR3 sequences to IMGT reference sequences. For a sequence to be retained, a match of at least six nucleotides to both a V gene segment and a J gene segment was required. A rearrangement was called productive if the CDR3 had no stop codons and remained in frame with V and J, and every other rearrangement was called non-productive. Following IMGT convention, CDR3 was defined as the stretch from the second conserved V-encoded cysteine up to the conserved J-encoded phenylalanine. The earlier analysis of 550 to 650 of the donors excluded any sequence lacking an unambiguous match to a single V gene segment. An earlier analysis of 450 to 650 of the donors called V segments functional above 56.7% productive rearrangements and segregating when the between-donor standard deviation exceeded 5%. To diagnose cytomegalovirus status from the catalog of TCR beta chain sequences, a statistical classification framework was built. V and J gene assignment, in a later analysis, came from comparing TCR nucleotide sequences with IMGT/GENE-DB human TR gene sequences. Using the TCRdist pipeline, a later analysis assigned CDR3 sequences along with most-parsimonious VDJ recombination scenarios. In a later analysis, each TCR beta chain was defined by its CDR3 amino acid sequence together with its V-gene family, and reads lacking a unique V-gene family were excluded. A later analysis removed 600 or so highly shared, low-generation-probability nucleotide sequences to deal with suspected cross-contamination and a sequencing artifact. For each public chain, a later analysis derived a clonal expansion index from normalized ranks of inferred template counts within each repertoire. In a later analysis, generation probabilities were computed using a VDJ recombination model fitted to out-of-frame rearrangements, and the results were checked against IGoR. In a later analysis, hypergeometric tests were used to score TCR-TCR, TCR-HLA and TCR-CMV co-occurrence, with a repertoire-size bias correction applied to TCR pairs. In a later analysis, false discovery rates were estimated by permuting HLA or CMV assignments 20 times. In a later analysis, co-occurring TCRs were grouped with DBSCAN, and TCRdist sequence similarity was added when clustering was performed within HLA-allele-positive subsets. Repertoires with fewer than 30,000 or more than 120,000 public chains were left out of co-occurrence clustering, as were five repertoires with anomalous nucleotide sharing. Sourced from immuneACCESS, this table was stored by TCRdb with only in-frame sequences that have V and J called. A share of the clones is absent; for the studies checked, an unresolved V gene accounts for under half, and the remainder has no known explanation. V and J calls and clone size are given by that table; D and trimming were obtained from the DNA. This sample gives around 130,000 clones in total; about 73% of them show up just once. Roughly 3% of the sample goes to the ten largest clones.

Sequencing was carried out using PBMCs. This receptor was identified in a human donor in good health. Rearrangement joined TRBV7-2 to TRBJ2-1; the D segment cannot be called with confidence. CDR3 loop: CASSLAGLRGDEQFF. The nucleotides read TGTGCCAGCAGCTTAGCGGGTCTCAGAGGCGATGAGCAGTTCTTC. With the portions outside the CDR3 filled from the reference TRBV7-2 and TRBJ2-1 genes, the complete variable region becomes GAGVSQSPSNKVTEKGKDVELRCDPISGHTALYWYRQSLGQGLEFLIYFQGNSAPDKSGLPSDRFSAERTGGSVSTLTIQRTQQEDSAVYLCASSLAGLRGDEQFFGPGTRLTVL.